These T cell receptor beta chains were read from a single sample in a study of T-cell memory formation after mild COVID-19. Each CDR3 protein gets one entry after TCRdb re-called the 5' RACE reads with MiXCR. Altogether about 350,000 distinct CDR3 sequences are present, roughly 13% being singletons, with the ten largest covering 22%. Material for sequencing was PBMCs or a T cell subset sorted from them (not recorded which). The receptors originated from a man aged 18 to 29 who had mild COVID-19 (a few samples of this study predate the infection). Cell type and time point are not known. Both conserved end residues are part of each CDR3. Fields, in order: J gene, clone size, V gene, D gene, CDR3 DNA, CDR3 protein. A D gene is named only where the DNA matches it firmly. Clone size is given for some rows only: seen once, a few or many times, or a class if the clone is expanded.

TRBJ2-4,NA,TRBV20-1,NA,TGCAGTGCTAGTAGGGGACTCGGAGGGGCTAACATTCAGTACTTC,CSASRGLGGANIQYF
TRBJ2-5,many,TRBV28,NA,TGTGCCAGCAGTCTACCACAGGTCCTGGGGACCCAGTACTTC,CASSLPQVLGTQYF
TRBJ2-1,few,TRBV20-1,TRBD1,TGCTACGCAGGACAGGACCACAATGAGCAGTTCTTC,CYAGQDHNEQFF
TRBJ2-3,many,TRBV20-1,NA,TGCAGTGCCCCCCCTGGGGGATCTTCGACAGATACGCAGTATTTT,CSAPPGGSSTDTQYF
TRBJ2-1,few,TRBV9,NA,TGTGCCAGCAGCGTAGCTGGTAATGAGCAGTTCTTC,CASSVAGNEQFF
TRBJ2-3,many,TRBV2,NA,TGTGCCAGCAAGCTTCGCCTGACAGGTCGCACAGATACGCAGTATTTT,CASKLRLTGRTDTQYF
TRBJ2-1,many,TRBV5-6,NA,TGTGCCAGCAGCTTGGAGGGTATCAGCTCCTACAATGAGCAGTTCTTC,CASSLEGISSYNEQFF
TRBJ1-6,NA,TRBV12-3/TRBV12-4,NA,TGTGCCAGCAGAAAAGGGGGGGTTTCACCCCTCCACTTT,CASRKGGVSPLHF
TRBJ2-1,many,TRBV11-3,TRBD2,TGTGCCAGCAGCAAGGGGCTAGCGGGGGGCATCATTGAGCAGTTCTTC,CASSKGLAGGIIEQFF
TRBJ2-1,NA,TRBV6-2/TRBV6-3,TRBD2,TGTGCCAGCAGTACTAGCGGGGGGGCCCATGAGCAGTTCTTC,CASSTSGGAHEQFF
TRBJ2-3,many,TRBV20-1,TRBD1,TGCAGTGCTCCCTCGAGACAGGGCTGGGGCACAGATACGCAGTATTTT,CSAPSRQGWGTDTQYF
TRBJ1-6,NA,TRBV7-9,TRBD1,TGTGCCAGCAGCTTAGAGGGACAGGGGGAAGGTGGCGGTTCACCCCTCCACTTT,CASSLEGQGEGGGSPLHF
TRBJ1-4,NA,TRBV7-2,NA,TGTGCCAGCAGCTTGTTTAAGGGAGCAACTAATGAAAAACTGTTTTTT,CASSLFKGATNEKLFF
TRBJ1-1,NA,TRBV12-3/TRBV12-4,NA,TGTGCCAGCGGGCCCTACATGAACACTGAAGCTTTCTTT,CASGPYMNTEAFF
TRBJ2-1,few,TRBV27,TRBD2,TGTGCCAGCAGTTTCGGAGATCTAGCGGGAATGAATGAGCAGTTCTTC,CASSFGDLAGMNEQFF
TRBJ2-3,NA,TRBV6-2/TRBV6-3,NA,TGTGCCAGCAGTTACTCGTTCGAGGAAACTAGCACAGATACGCAGTATTTT,CASSYSFEETSTDTQYF
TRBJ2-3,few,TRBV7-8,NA,TGTGCCAGCAGCTCACTCGTCGGGGGCTACTCAGATACGCAGTATTTT,CASSSLVGGYSDTQYF
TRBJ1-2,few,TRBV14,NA,TGTGCCAGCAGCAAGACGACCCATGGCTACACCTTC,CASSKTTHGYTF
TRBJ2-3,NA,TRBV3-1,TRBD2,TGTGCCACCGGAAGCGGGACTAGCGGGGGTAAGCCAGATACGCAGTATTTT,CATGSGTSGGKPDTQYF
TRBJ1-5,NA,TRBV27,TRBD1,TGTGCCACCAGCGGGACAGGCGGTCAGCCCCAGCATTTT,CATSGTGGQPQHF
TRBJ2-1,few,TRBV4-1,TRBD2,TGCGCCAGCAGCCATAGAGCGGGGGGGACAAATGAGCAGTTCTTC,CASSHRAGGTNEQFF
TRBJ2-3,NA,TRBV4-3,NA,TGCGCCAGCAGCCGAGCTGACAGCGACACAGATACGCAGTATTTT,CASSRADSDTDTQYF
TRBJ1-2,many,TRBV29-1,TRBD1,TGCAGCGCCGAAGGGTTCAGGGGGGCTAACTATGGCTACACCTTC,CSAEGFRGANYGYTF
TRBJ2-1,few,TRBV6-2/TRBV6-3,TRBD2,TGTGCCAGCGCGAAGTCCGGGGGGTCTGAGCAGTTCTTC,CASAKSGGSEQFF
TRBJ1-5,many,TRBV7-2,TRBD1,TGTGCCAGCAGCCCCCAGGGGGATAGCAATCAGCCCCAGCATTTT,CASSPQGDSNQPQHF
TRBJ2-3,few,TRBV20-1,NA,TGCAGTGCTCCTCGACAGACTAGCACAGATACGCAGTATTTT,CSAPRQTSTDTQYF
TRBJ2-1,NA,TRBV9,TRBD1,TGTGCCAGCAGCGGCGGACAGGGTCCCTACAATGAGCAGTTCTTC,CASSGGQGPYNEQFF
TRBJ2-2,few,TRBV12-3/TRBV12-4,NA,TGTGCCAGCAGCAATCAGGGCACCGGGGAGCTGTTTTTT,CASSNQGTGELFF
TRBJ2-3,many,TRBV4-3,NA,TGCGCCAGCAGCCAAGAACTAGAAACAGATACGCAGTATTTT,CASSQELETDTQYF
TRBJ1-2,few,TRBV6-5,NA,TGTGCCAGCCGTTGGGGGTCCTATGGCTACACCTTC,CASRWGSYGYTF
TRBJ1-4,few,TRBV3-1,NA,TGTGCCAGCAGCCAAGAAATCAGTTCCGGTGAAAAACTGTTTTTT,CASSQEISSGEKLFF
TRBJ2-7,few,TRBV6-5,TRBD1,TGTGCCAGCAGACCCGGGACAGAGTCTTACGAGCAGTACTTC,CASRPGTESYEQYF
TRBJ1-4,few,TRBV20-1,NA,TGCAGTGCTAGAGACGAGGCAGGGAGCGAAAAACTGTTTTTT,CSARDEAGSEKLFF
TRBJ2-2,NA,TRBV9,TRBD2,TGTGCCAGCAGCGTAGCCCGAGCGGGACGCCTAAACACCGGGGAGCTGTTTTTT,CASSVARAGRLNTGELFF
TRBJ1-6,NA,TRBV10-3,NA,TGTGCCATCAGGACAGGTCCTAATTCACCCCTCCACTTT,CAIRTGPNSPLHF
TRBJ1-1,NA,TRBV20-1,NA,TGCAGTGCTAGATCGGGGGATAGCACTGAAGCTTTCTTT,CSARSGDSTEAFF
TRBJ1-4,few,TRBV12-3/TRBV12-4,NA,TGTGCCAGCAGTTTTGGGGGGCTCTCAACTAATGAAAAACTGTTTTTT,CASSFGGLSTNEKLFF
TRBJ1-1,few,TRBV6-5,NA,TGTGCCAGCAGTTACGAGGGAGAGGACACTGAAGCTTTCTTT,CASSYEGEDTEAFF
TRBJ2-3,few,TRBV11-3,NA,TGTGCCAGCAGTCGAGGGATATTCACAGATACGCAGTATTTT,CASSRGIFTDTQYF
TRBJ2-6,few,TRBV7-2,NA,TGTGCCAGCAGCTTAGTCGCCGGCACCTCTGGGCCCAACGTCCTGACTTTC,CASSLVAGTSGPNVLTF
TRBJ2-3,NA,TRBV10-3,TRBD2,TGTGCCATCAGTTCTAGCGGAACTAGCACAGATACGCAGTATTTT,CAISSSGTSTDTQYF
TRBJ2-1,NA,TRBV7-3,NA,TGTGCCAGCAGCCAAACCGGGACCGCGGGGACCCCTAAACAGTTCTTC,CASSQTGTAGTPKQFF
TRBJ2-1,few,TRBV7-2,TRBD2,TGTGCCAGCAGTTCCCGTATTAGCGGGGGCATTGAGCAGTTCTTC,CASSSRISGGIEQFF
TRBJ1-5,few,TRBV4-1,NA,TGCGCCAGCAGCCAAGTGGGGCGCGGGAATCAGCCCCAGCATTTT,CASSQVGRGNQPQHF
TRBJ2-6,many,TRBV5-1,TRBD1,TGCGCCAGCAGCTTGGAAGGACAGGGGGCGCGGTGGTCTGGGGCCAACGTCCTGACTTTC,CASSLEGQGARWSGANVLTF